The next 14 T cell receptor beta chains were all read from a single sample in a study of T cell responses to AZD1222 COVID-19 vaccine. TCRdb's table, derived via immunoSEQ multiplex PCR, lists solely in-frame clones and lacks some. The repertoire includes some 50,000 clones, approximately 84% of them detected once, and 25% to 30% sits in the top ten. Sample: peripheral blood, taken on day 0 of AZD1222 vaccination. These receptors were taken from an adult in good health.

The chain couples TRBV30 to TRBJ2-4; D possibly matches TRBD1 or TRBD2 (6 bases each). CDR3 length: 16 residues. V was pared by 2 bases and J by 2 bases, with 16 bases between. Germline CDR1 GTSNPN, CDR2 SVGIG (reference sequence). The CDR3 bases are TGTGCCTGGAGTCAATGGGGGGCGGAAACCAAAAACATTCAGTACTTC. It yields the protein CAWSQWGAETKNIQYF.

This clone was seen a single time. This chain links TRBV4-3 with TRBJ1-3, with D possibly being TRBD1 (5 bases). The germline gives CDR1 LGHNA, CDR2 YSLEER. The CDR3 totals 15 residues. V was trimmed by 4 bases and J by 4 bases, leaving 14 bases between them. The CDR3 sequence is CASSPQGRMGNTIYF. CDR3 DNA: TGCGCCAGCAGCCCCCAGGGACGGATGGGAAACACCATATATTTT.

J is TRBJ2-7 and V is TRBV27, with 11 positions matching TRBD1. Germline V lookup: CDR1 MNHEY, CDR2 SMNVEV (reference sequence). With 4 bases clipped from V and 3 bases from J, the junction kept 5 bases outside the gene matches. This CDR3 contains 15 residues. CDR3 amino acids: CASSSSGTGGYEQYF. CDR3 nucleotide sequence: TGTGCCAGCAGTTCCTCCGGGACAGGGGGCTACGAGCAGTACTTC.

The chain recombines TRBV28 with TRBJ2-7; no clear D. V lost 4 bases to trimming and J lost 2 bases, with 6 bases between them. Germline lookup yields CDR1 MDHEN and CDR2 SYDVKM. CDR3 size: 12 residues. As DNA, the CDR3 is TGTGCCAGCAGTTCCGGTACCTACGAGCAGTACTTC. As protein: CASSSGTYEQYF.

The chain is built from TRBV11-2 and TRBJ1-2, with unresolved D. Between the trimmed V and J ends, which lost 5 bases and 2 bases, there was a span of 15 bases. This CDR3 has 15 residues. In germline, CDR1 is SGHAT, CDR2 FQNNGV. CDR3 DNA sequence: TGTGCCAGCAGCCGGGAGGCGGCTGCCAACTATGGCTACACCTTC. This sequence encodes CASSREAAANYGYTF.

The chain links TRBV18 to TRBJ1-2; 8 bases agree with TRBD1. CDR3 size: 16 residues. V lost 4 bases, J lost 2 bases, and 9 bases stayed unmatched. Germline V gene lookup returns CDR1 KGHSH and CDR2 LQKENI. In DNA form, the CDR3 reads TGTGCCAGCTCACGGGAACAGGGGGTATCCAACTATGGCTACACCTTC. This codes for CASSREQGVSNYGYTF.

The V gene is TRBV4-2, the J gene TRBJ1-4; 7 bases align to TRBD1. Unmatched junction bases numbered 9, after V lost 0 bases and J lost 8 bases. The CDR3 has 16 residues. Germline V CDR1 and CDR2: LGHNA, YNFKEQ. The CDR3 here is CASSQEATGVDEKLFF. CDR3 nucleotides: TGTGCCAGCAGCCAAGAAGCCACAGGGGTCGACGAAAAACTGTTTTTT.

The V and J genes are TRBV24-1 and TRBJ1-1; no reliable D call. CDR1 KGHDR and CDR2 SFDVKD come from the germline V gene. V dropped 4 bases and J dropped 11 bases, with 19 bases sitting between them. The CDR3 contains 14 residues. The CDR3 coding sequence is TGTGCCACCAGTGACCACGCGGTCCAGGCCGGGGCTTTCTTT. Its translation: CATSDHAVQAGAFF.

The chain combines TRBV6-5 with TRBJ1-5; TRBD1 is a possible D gene (5 bases). The CDR3 spans 15 residues. V was trimmed by 5 bases and J by 0 bases, leaving 11 bases between them. Germline CDR1 is MNHEY and CDR2 is SVGAGI. CDR3 in amino acids: CASSTQAYSNQPQHF. The DNA for the CDR3 is TGTGCCAGCAGTACACAGGCGTATAGCAATCAGCCCCAGCATTTT.

CDR3 in DNA: TGTGCCAGCAGCGCGACTAGCGGGAGGAGTCTGGGCAATGAGCAGTTCTTC. Protein: CASSATSGRSLGNEQFF. The chain is built from TRBV9 and TRBJ2-1; TRBD2 agrees at 13 bases. J lost 6 bases, V lost 3 bases, and 9 bases had no gene match. This CDR3 spans 17 amino acids. Germline loops: CDR1 SGDLS, CDR2 YYNGEE.

This clone was picked up many times. The chain recombines TRBV29-1 with TRBJ1-3; a weak D match, TRBD1 (6 bases). CDR3 length: 16 residues. Germline V gene data show CDR1 as SQVTM and CDR2 as ANQGSEA. The V end lost 0 bases, the J end lost 2 bases, and 14 bases lay between the germline ends. The CDR3 DNA reads as TGCAGCGTTGAAGATGGTGCAGGGGCTACTGGAAACACCATATATTTT. Its translation is CSVEDGAGATGNTIYF.

The V and J genes are TRBV14 and TRBJ1-1; D remains unclear. Per the germline V gene, CDR1 is SGHDN and CDR2 is FVKESK. This CDR3 comprises 13 residues. The ends were cut back, 4 bases at V and 6 bases at J, with 12 bases in the middle. Here the CDR3 DNA reads TGTGCCAGCAGCCCATCCACTAGATCTGAAGCTTTCTTT. The encoded protein is CASSPSTRSEAFF.

This rearrangement joins TRBV5-8 to TRBJ1-1; TRBD1 agrees at 8 bases. The trim removed 2 bases at V and 1 base at J, leaving 4 bases unmatched. This CDR3 has 15 amino acids. Germline CDR1 and CDR2: SGHTS and YDEGEE. CDR3 protein: CASSFGQGTNTEAFF. The CDR3 region has the DNA TGTGCCAGCAGCTTTGGACAGGGAACGAACACTGAAGCTTTCTTT. Looking up the rest from reference TRBV5-8 and TRBJ1-1 gives the full variable domain: EAGVTQSPTHLIKTRGQQATLRCSPISGHTSVYWYQQALGLGLQFLLWYDEGEERNRGNFPPRFSGRQFPNYSSELNVNALELEDSALYLCASSFGQGTNTEAFFGQGTRLTVV.

J is TRBJ2-3 and V is TRBV4-2; 8 bases agree with TRBD1. CDR3 length equals 16 residues. V lost 4 bases, J lost 3 bases, and 9 bases stayed unmatched. Germline lookup yields CDR1 LGHNA and CDR2 YNFKEQ. The CDR3 protein is CASSRTVTGGTDTQYF. CDR3 nucleotide sequence: TGTGCCAGCAGCCGTACCGTAACAGGGGGGACAGATACGCAGTATTTT.